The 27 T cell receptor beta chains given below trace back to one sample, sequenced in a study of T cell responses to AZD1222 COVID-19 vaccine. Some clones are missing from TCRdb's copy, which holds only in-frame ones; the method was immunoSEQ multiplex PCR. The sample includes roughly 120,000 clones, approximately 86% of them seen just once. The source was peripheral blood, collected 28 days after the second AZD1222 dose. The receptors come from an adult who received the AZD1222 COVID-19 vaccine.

CDR3 region: CASSSVSGSPYNEQFF. The CDR3, as DNA: TGCGCCAGCAGCTCAGTGAGCGGGAGCCCATACAATGAGCAGTTCTTC. The chain has TRBV5-1 and TRBJ2-1, with TRBD2 matching 8 bases. Unmatched junction bases numbered 9, after V lost 3 bases and J lost 4 bases. Germline CDR1 is SGHRS and CDR2 is YFSETQ. The CDR3 length is 16 residues.

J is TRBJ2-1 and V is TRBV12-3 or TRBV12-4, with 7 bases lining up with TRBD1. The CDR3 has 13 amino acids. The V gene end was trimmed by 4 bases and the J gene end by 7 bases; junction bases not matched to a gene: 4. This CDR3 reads CASSSTGRNEQFF. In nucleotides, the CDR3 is TGTGCCAGCAGTTCGACAGGGCGGAATGAGCAGTTCTTC.

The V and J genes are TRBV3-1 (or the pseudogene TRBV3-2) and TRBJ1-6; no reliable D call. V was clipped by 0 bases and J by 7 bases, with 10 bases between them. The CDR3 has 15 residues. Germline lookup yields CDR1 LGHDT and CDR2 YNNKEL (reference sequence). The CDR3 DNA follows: TGTGCCAGCAGCCAAGAAATTCTTGGGAATTCACCCCTCCACTTT. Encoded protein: CASSQEILGNSPLHF.

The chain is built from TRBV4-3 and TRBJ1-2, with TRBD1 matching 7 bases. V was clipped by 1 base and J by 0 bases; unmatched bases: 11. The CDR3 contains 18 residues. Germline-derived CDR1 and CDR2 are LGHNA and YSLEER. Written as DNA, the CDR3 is TGCGCCAGCAGCCAAGTAGGGCCGGGACAGATAGCTAACTATGGCTACACCTTC. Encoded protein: CASSQVGPGQIANYGYTF.

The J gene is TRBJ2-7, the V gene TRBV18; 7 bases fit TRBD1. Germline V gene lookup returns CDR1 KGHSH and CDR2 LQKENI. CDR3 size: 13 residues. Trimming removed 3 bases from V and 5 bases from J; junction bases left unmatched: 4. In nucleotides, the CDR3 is TGTGCCAGCTCACCGAACGACAGGGACGAGCAGTACTTC. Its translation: CASSPNDRDEQYF.

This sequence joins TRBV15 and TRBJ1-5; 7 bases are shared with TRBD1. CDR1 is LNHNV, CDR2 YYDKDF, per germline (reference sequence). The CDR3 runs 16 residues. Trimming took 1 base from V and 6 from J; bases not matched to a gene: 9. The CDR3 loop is CATSRVSQGVRQPQHF. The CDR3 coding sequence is TGTGCCACCAGCAGAGTAAGCCAGGGGGTTCGTCAGCCCCAGCATTTT.

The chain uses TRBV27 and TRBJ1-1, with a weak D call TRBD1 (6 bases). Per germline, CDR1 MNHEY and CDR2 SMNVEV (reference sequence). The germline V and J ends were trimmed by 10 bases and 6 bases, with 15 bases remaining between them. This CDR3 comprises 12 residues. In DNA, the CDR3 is TGTGCCACCTTCGGGGGGCCAGCTGAAGCTTTCTTT. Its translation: CATFGGPAEAFF.

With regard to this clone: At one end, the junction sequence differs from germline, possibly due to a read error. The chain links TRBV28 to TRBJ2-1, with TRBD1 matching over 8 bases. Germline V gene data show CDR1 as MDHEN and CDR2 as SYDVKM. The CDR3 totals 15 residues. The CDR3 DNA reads TGTGCCAGCAGTTTAGGGACAGGCTCCTTCAATGAGCAGTTCTTC. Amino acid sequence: CASSLGTGSFNEQFF.

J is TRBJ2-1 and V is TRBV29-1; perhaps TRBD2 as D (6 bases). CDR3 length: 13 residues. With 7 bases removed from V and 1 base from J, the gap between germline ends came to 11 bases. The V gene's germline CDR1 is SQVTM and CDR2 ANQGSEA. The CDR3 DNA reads TGCAGCGCCCCTCGGGGGTCCTACAATGAGCAGTTCTTC. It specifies CSAPRGSYNEQFF.

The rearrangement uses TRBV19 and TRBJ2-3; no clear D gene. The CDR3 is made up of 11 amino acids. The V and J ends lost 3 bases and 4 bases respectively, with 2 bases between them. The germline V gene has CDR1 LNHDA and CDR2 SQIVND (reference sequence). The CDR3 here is CASSIADTQYF. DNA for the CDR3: TGTGCCAGTAGTATTGCAGATACGCAGTATTTT.

CDR3 coding DNA: TGTGCCAGCAGCCGACAGGGTCTTCCCTACGAGCAGTACTTC. Translated: CASSRQGLPYEQYF. The chain is built from TRBV3-1 (or the pseudogene TRBV3-2) and TRBJ2-7; 7 bases align to TRBD1. The CDR3 runs to 14 residues. Losses at the gene ends were 4 bases for V and 2 bases for J; bases not matched to a gene: 5. The germline V gene has CDR1 LGHDT and CDR2 YNNKEL (reference sequence).

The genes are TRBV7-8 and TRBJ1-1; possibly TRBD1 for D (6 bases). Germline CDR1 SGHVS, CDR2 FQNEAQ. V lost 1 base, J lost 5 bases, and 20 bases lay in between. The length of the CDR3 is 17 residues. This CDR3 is CASSLESGQRLDTEAFF. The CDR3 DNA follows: TGTGCCAGCAGCTTAGAGTCCGGACAGCGCCTAGATACTGAAGCTTTCTTT. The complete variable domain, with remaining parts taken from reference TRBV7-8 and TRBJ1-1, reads GAGVSQSPRYKVAKRGQDVALRCDPISGHVSLFWYQQALGQGPEFLTYFQNEAQLDKSGLPSDRFFAERPEGSVSTLKIQRTQQEDSAVYLCASSLESGQRLDTEAFFGQGTRLTVV.

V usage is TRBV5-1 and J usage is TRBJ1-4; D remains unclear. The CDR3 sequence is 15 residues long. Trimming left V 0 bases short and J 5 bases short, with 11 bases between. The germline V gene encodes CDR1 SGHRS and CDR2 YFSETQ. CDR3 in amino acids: CASSLAAQENEKLFF. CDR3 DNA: TGCGCCAGCAGCTTGGCCGCGCAGGAGAATGAAAAACTGTTTTTT.

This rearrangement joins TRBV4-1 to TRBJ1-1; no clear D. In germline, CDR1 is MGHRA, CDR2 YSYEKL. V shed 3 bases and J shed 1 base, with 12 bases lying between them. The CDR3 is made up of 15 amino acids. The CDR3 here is CASSQGKTGNTEAFF. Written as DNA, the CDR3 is TGCGCCAGCAGCCAGGGGAAGACTGGGAACACTGAAGCTTTCTTT.

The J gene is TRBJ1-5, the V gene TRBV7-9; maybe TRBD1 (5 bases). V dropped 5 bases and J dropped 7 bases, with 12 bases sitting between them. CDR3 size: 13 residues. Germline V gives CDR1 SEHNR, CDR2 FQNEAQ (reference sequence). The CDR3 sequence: CASSQGGIQPQHF. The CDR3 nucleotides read TGTGCCAGCAGCCAGGGCGGGATCCAGCCCCAGCATTTT.

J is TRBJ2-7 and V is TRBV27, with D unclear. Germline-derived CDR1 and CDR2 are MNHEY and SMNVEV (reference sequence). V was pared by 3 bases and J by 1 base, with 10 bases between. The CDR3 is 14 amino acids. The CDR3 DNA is TGTGCCAGCAGTTTCGGAACCGAATCCTACGAGCAGTACTTC. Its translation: CASSFGTESYEQYF.

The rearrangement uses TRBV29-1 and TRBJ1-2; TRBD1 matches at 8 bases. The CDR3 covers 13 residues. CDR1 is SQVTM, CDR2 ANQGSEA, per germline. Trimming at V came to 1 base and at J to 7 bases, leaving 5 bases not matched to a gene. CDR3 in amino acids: CSVEGRTGFGYTF. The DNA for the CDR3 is TGCAGCGTTGAAGGGAGGACAGGGTTTGGCTACACCTTC.

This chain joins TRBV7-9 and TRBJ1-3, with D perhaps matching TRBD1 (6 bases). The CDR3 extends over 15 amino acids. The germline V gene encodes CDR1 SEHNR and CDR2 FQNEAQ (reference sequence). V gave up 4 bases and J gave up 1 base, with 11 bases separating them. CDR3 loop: CASSSIQGSGNTIYF. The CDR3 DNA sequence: TGTGCCAGCAGCTCTATACAGGGTTCTGGAAACACCATATATTTT.

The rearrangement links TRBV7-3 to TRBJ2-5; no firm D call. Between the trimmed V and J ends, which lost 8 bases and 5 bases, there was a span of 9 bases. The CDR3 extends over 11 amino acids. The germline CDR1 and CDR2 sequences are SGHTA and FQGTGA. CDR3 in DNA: TGTGCCAGCCCCCAAGGGGAGACCCAGTACTTC. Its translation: CASPQGETQYF.

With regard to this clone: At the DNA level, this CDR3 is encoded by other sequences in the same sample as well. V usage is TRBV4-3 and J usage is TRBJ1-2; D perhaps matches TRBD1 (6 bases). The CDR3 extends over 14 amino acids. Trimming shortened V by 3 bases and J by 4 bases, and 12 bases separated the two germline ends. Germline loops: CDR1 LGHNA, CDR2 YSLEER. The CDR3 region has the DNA TGCGCCAGCAGCCACCTAACAGGGACCTATGGCTACACCTTC. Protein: CASSHLTGTYGYTF.

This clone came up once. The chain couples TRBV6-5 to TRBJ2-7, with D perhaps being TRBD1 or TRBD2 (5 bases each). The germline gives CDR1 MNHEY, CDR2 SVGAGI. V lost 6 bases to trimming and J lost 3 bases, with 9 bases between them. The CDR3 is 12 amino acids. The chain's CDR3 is CASSRDVYEQYF. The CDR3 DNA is TGTGCCAGCAGCCGGGACGTCTACGAGCAGTACTTC.

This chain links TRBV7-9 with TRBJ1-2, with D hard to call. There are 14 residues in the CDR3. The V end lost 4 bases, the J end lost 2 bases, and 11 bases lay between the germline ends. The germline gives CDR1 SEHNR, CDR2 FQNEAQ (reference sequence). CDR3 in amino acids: CASSSSGSNYGYTF. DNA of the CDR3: TGTGCCAGCAGCTCCTCCGGGTCGAACTATGGCTACACCTTC.

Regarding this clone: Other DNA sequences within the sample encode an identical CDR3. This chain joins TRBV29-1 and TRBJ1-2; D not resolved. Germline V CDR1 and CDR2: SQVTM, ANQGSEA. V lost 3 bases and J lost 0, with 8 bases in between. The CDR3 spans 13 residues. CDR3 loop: CSVDGRTNYGYTF. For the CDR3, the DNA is TGCAGCGTTGACGGGAGAACTAACTATGGCTACACCTTC.

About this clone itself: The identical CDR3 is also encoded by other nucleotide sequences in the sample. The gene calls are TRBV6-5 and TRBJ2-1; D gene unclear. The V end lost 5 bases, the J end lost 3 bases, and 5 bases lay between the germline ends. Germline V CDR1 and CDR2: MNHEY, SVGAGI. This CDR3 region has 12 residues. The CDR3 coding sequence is TGTGCCAGCAGTCCCGGCTACAATGAGCAGTTCTTC. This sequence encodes CASSPGYNEQFF.

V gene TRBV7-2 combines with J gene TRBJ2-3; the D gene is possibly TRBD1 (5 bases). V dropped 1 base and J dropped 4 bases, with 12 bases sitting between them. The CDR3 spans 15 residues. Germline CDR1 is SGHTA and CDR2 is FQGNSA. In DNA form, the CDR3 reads TGTGCCAGCAGCTTAGGTCAGGGTTTCGCAGATACGCAGTATTTT. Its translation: CASSLGQGFADTQYF.

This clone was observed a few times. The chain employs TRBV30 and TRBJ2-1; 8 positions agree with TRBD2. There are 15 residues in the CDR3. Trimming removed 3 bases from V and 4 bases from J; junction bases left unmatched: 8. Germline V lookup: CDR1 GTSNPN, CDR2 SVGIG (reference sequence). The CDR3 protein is CAWRKIAGTYNEQFF. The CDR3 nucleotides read TGTGCCTGGAGAAAAATAGCGGGGACGTACAATGAGCAGTTCTTC.

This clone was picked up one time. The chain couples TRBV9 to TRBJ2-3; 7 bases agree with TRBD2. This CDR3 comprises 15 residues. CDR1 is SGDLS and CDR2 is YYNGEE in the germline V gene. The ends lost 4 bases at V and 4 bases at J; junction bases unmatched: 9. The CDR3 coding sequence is TGTGCCAGCAGCCCATATGGACTAGTTGCAGATACGCAGTATTTT. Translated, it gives CASSPYGLVADTQYF.